This is a list of T cell receptor beta chains from one sample in a study of CD8+CD57+ T cells in acquired aplastic anemia. Via MiXCR, TCRdb re-called the reads, giving one row per CDR3 protein. The table includes tens of thousands of distinct CDR3 sequences, less than 85% detected once. Specimen: sorted CD4+, CD8+, or CD8+CD57+ T cells (not recorded which) from PBMCs. These receptor sequences come from a human donor with aplastic anemia. Both conserved end residues are part of each CDR3. Fields, in order: J gene, V gene, D gene, clone size, CDR3 protein, CDR3 DNA. A D gene is named only where the DNA matches it firmly. Where a row states a size, it is once, few, many or the class of an expanded clone; other rows omit it.

TRBJ1-3	TRBV15	.	few	CATGGAGNSGNTIYF	TGTGCCACCGGGGGAGCGGGGAACTCTGGAAACACCATATATTTT
TRBJ2-7	TRBV15	.	once	CATSRDSGFPLEQYF	TGTGCCACCAGCAGAGATTCCGGATTCCCTTTGGAGCAGTACTTC
TRBJ2-2	TRBV19	.	many	CASSIARNTGELFF	TGTGCCAGTAGTATAGCAAGGAACACCGGGGAGCTGTTTTTT
TRBJ1-2	TRBV24-1	.	.	CATSGLQAGYTF	TGTGCCACCAGTGGTTTGCAAGCGGGCTACACCTTC
TRBJ2-7	TRBV7-8	.	.	CASSLVSLYEQYF	TGTGCCAGCAGCTTGGTCTCACTATACGAGCAGTACTTC
TRBJ2-2	TRBV11-1	TRBD2	once	CASSFELAGRTGELFF	TGTGCCAGCAGCTTCGAACTAGCGGGGAGGACCGGGGAGCTGTTTTTT
TRBJ2-3	TRBV12-3/TRBV12-4	.	.	CASQPGPTDTQYF	TGTGCCAGTCAACCGGGACCCACAGATACGCAGTATTTT
TRBJ2-7	TRBV29-1	TRBD2	.	CSASGNSYEQYF	TGCAGCGCAAGCGGGAACTCCTACGAGCAGTACTTC
TRBJ2-6	TRBV20-1	.	.	CSARALGHSGANVLTF	TGCAGTGCTAGAGCCTTAGGTCACTCTGGGGCCAACGTCCTGACTTTC
TRBJ2-7	TRBV6-1	.	many	CASSDNEQYF	TGTGCCAGCAGTGATAACGAGCAGTACTTC
TRBJ1-4	TRBV29-1	.	once	CSVKTGGNEKLFF	TGCAGCGTCAAGACAGGTGGTAATGAAAAACTGTTTTTT
TRBJ1-2	TRBV24-1	.	.	CATRAQGIGGYTF	TGTGCCACCAGAGCCCAGGGAATAGGTGGCTACACCTTC
TRBJ2-7	TRBV13	TRBD1	.	CASSPRDRDYEQYF	TGTGCCAGCAGCCCCAGGGACAGGGACTACGAGCAGTACTTC
TRBJ1-6	TRBV19	.	.	CASKVTLYNSPLHF	TGTGCCAGTAAGGTGACGCTCTATAATTCACCCCTCCACTTT
TRBJ2-7	TRBV29-1	.	.	CSACGGAAVGNEQYF	TGCAGCGCATGTGGCGGGGCAGCCGTGGGGAACGAGCAGTACTTC
TRBJ1-2	TRBV7-3	.	.	CASSVEVYGYTF	TGTGCCAGCAGCGTGGAGGTTTATGGCTACACCTTC
TRBJ2-5	TRBV19	TRBD1	.	CASSNRGLETQYF	TGTGCCAGTAGTAACAGGGGTCTTGAGACCCAGTACTTC
TRBJ1-1	TRBV2	.	few	CASSFQMNTEAFF	TGTGCCAGCAGTTTTCAGATGAACACTGAAGCTTTCTTT
TRBJ2-3	TRBV20-1	TRBD2	.	CSGCLAASSGDTQYF	TGCAGTGGGTGTCTAGCGGCGTCAAGCGGAGATACGCAGTATTTT
TRBJ2-1	TRBV2	TRBD1	.	CASRAGTGLNEQFF	TGTGCCAGCAGGGCCGGGACAGGCCTCAATGAGCAGTTCTTC
TRBJ1-2	TRBV10-3	.	few	CAIRFTGGRGYTF	TGTGCCATCAGGTTCACGGGTGGAAGAGGCTACACCTTC
TRBJ2-5	TRBV10-3	TRBD2	.	CAISEGLAGPRGETQYF	TGTGCCATCAGTGAGGGGTTAGCGGGCCCACGGGGGGAGACCCAGTACTTC
TRBJ1-5	TRBV20-1	TRBD1	.	CSARAGTGGTQPQHF	TGCAGTGCTAGAGCCGGGACAGGGGGCACTCAGCCCCAGCATTTT
TRBJ2-7	TRBV2	TRBD2	.	CASSLIAGDDEQYF	TGTGCCAGCAGCCTTATAGCGGGGGACGACGAGCAGTACTTC
TRBJ2-2	TRBV11-1	.	few	CASSLGLGKLAGELFF	TGTGCCAGCAGCTTGGGACTCGGGAAGCTCGCCGGGGAGCTGTTTTTT
TRBJ1-6	TRBV20-1	TRBD1	.	CSARDRDRVYNSPLHF	TGCAGTGCTAGAGATAGGGACAGGGTCTATAATTCACCCCTCCACTTT
TRBJ1-1	TRBV15	TRBD1	.	CAISGQGAWTEAFF	TGTGCCATCAGTGGACAGGGCGCGTGGACTGAAGCTTTCTTT
TRBJ1-5	TRBV19	.	few	CASRGQANQPQHF	TGTGCCAGTCGGGGTCAGGCCAATCAGCCCCAGCATTTT
TRBJ1-4	TRBV19	.	.	CASSTQAVSTEKLFF	TGTGCCAGTAGTACACAGGCTGTCTCTACTGAAAAACTGTTTTTT
TRBJ1-2	TRBV29-1	.	.	CSVRTVGDSGYGYTF	TGCAGCGTGCGGACAGTGGGGGACTCGGGCTATGGCTACACCTTC
TRBJ2-7	TRBV25-1	.	.	CASSEFGASYEQYF	TGTGCCAGCAGTGAATTTGGGGCCTCCTACGAGCAGTACTTC
TRBJ2-5	TRBV20-1	TRBD2	few	CSARDLGAGGPPETQYF	TGCAGTGCTAGAGATCTGGGGGCGGGAGGGCCTCCCGAGACCCAGTACTTC
TRBJ2-3	TRBV19	.	few	CASLGHLSTDTQYF	TGTGCCAGCTTGGGACATTTGAGCACAGATACGCAGTATTTT